This T cell receptor beta chain emerged from a study of blood T cell repertoires in COVID-19. Looking at the study overall: PBMCs, B-cell-depleted T cells, or T cells were the source of the cDNA or gDNA that made up the material.

Recruits, aged roughly 18 to 95 years, lived in 25 or so US areas. For recovered donors of Cohort 3, there were two negative PCRs, clearance, or symptom resolution. Assay: immunoSEQ multiplex PCR; the TCRdb copy retains only in-frame clones and omits some. The sample holds approximately 220,000 clones, roughly 85% seen once. The CDR3 runs to 14 residues. The ends were cut back, 1 base at V and 9 bases at J, with 15 bases in the middle. From germline, CDR1 is PRHDT and CDR2 FYEKMQ (reference sequence). Material for sequencing was PBMCs or T cells enriched from blood (not recorded which). The clonotype originates from a man aged 35 to 55 who had recovered from COVID-19. V and J are TRBV13 and TRBJ1-1; no clear D gene. The CDR3: CASSLDPSGGQAFF. In DNA form, the CDR3 reads TGTGCCAGCAGCTTAGACCCTAGCGGCGGCCAAGCTTTCTTT.